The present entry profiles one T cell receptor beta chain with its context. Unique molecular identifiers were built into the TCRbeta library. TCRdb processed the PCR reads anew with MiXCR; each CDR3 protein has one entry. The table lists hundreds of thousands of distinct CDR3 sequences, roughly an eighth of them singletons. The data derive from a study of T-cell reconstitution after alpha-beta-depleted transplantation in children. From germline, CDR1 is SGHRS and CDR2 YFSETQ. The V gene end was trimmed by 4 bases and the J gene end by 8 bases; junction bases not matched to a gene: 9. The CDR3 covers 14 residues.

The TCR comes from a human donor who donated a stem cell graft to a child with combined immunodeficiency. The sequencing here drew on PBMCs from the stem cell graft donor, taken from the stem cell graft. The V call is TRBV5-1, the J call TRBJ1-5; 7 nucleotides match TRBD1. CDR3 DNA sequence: TGCGCCAGCAGCCTGACAGGGACCTTGGAGCCCCAGCATTTT. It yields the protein CASSLTGTLEPQHF.